The present entry profiles one TCR beta chain with its context. Its antigen is currently unknown. Generation of TCR cDNA used 5'RACE template switching (which added a universal primer site and UMIs). TCRdb re-called the 5' RACE reads through MiXCR, storing one row per CDR3 protein. Among a few hundred thousand distinct CDR3 sequences listed, roughly 17% were seen once. The entry originates in a study of T cells after yellow fever vaccination. The CDR3 is 13 amino acids. Trimming stripped 2 bases from V and 8 bases from J, with 10 bases between. Germline V CDR1 and CDR2: SGHTA, FQGTGA. Findings of the study overall: There was a small share of clonotypes that showed up in both the CD4 and CD8 compartments. Post-booster repertoires contained most primary-vaccination clones again (96% CD4, approximately 88% CD8).

The sequence was obtained from a man aged 18 to 29 who received the YFV17D yellow fever vaccine. The sample consisted of PBMCs, taken about 5 days after the first yellow fever vaccination. V and J are TRBV7-3 and TRBJ2-4; weak D call: TRBD1 (5 bases). The CDR3 here is CASSLGARDIQYF. DNA of the CDR3: TGTGCCAGCAGCTTAGGCGCCAGGGACATTCAGTACTTC.